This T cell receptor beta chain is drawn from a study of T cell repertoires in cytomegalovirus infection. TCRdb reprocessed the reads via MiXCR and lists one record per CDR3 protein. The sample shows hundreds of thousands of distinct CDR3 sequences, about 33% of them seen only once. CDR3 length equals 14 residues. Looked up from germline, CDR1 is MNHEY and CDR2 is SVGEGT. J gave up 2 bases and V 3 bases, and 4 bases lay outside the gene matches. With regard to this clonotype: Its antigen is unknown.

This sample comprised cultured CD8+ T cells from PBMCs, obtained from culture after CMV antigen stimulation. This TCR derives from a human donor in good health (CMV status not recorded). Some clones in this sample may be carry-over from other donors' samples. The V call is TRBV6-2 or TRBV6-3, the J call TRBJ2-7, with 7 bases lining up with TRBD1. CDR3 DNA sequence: TGTGCCAGCAGTTATGGGGACAGCACCTACGAGCAGTACTTC. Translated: CASSYGDSTYEQYF.